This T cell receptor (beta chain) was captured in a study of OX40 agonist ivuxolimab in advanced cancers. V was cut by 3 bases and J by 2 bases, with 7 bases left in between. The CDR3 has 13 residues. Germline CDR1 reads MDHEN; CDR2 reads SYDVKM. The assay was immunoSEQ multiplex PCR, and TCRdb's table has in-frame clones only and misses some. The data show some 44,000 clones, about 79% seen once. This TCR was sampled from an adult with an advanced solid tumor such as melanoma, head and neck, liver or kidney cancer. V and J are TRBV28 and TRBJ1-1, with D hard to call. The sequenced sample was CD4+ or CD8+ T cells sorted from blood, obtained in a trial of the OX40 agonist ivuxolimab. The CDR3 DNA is TGTGCCAGCAGTTTTTCGAGAAACACTGAAGCTTTCTTT. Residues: CASSFSRNTEAFF.